This TCR beta chain emerged from a study of identical twins. In regard to this clonotype: Its specificity is unknown.

Each CDR3 protein gets one entry after TCRdb re-called the 5' RACE reads with MiXCR. The sample yields roughly 250,000 distinct CDR3 sequences, more than 12% seen once. In every case, the donor was a healthy Caucasian. Notes on the study in general: Abundant beta clonotypes from cord blood had fewer insertions, unlike memory repertoires, which showed none.

The receptor comes from a woman aged 18 to 35 in good health. Sequenced: memory (CD45RO+) T cells sorted from blood.

As DNA, the CDR3 is TGCGCCAGCAGCTTGGACGGGGAACCTGGGACCCAGTACTTC. Protein product: CASSLDGEPGTQYF. The chain carries TRBV5-1 and TRBJ2-5; D is perhaps TRBD2 (5 bases). The V gene's germline CDR1 is SGHRS and CDR2 YFSETQ. This CDR3 contains 14 residues. Trimming took 0 bases from V and 7 from J, leaving 13 bases between them.